This note documents a single T cell receptor (beta chain) sequence. Its antigen remains unknown. The sample belongs to a study of graft-versus-host responses after intestinal transplantation. Study at large: Those transplanted obtained multivisceral, liver-intestinal, or isolated intestinal grafts. Recipients across the board were started on anti-thymocyte globulin induction, then kept on tacrolimus and steroids for about three years.

TCRdb's table, derived via immunoSEQ multiplex PCR, lists solely in-frame clones and lacks some. In the table there are around 97,000 clones, under 95% of which are singletons. Findings and limits, study-wide: Maximum circulating GvH clone levels tracked with early post-transplant HvG decreases. Researchers found GvH clones in recipient marrow, and some showed up first in ileum or blood.

The junction had 6 bases not matched to a gene; V was cut back by 4 bases and J by 4 bases. The CDR3 has 14 amino acids. Germline CDR1 is MNHEY and CDR2 is SVGAGI. The material sequenced was unstimulated CD8+ T cells sorted from spleen or lymph node cells, taken before intestinal transplant. The sequence came from a human donor who received an intestinal transplant. The chain employs TRBV6-5 and TRBJ1-1, with 7 bases identical to TRBD1. CDR3 in amino acids: CASSLAQGSTEAFF. CDR3 DNA: TGTGCCAGCAGTTTAGCACAGGGGTCCACTGAAGCTTTCTTT.